The 30 T cell receptor beta chains in this list originate from one sample, sequenced in a study of blood T cell repertoires in COVID-19. Produced via immunoSEQ multiplex PCR; TCRdb's table is partial and in-frame only. Among 95,000 to 150,000 clones listed, roughly four fifths were seen once. Sample: peripheral blood. The receptors stem from a man at least 80 years old with COVID-19, enrolled during active disease.

The table lists this clone with a few counts. The V call is TRBV19, the J call TRBJ1-1; unclear D gene. CDR3 length: 16 residues. Trimming stripped 3 bases from V and 2 bases from J, with 16 bases between. Germline loops: CDR1 LNHDA, CDR2 SQIVND (reference sequence). The CDR3 spells CASSIYGRTVNTEAFF. The CDR3 DNA sequence: TGTGCCAGTAGTATTTACGGGAGGACGGTAAACACTGAAGCTTTCTTT. The full variable domain, rest sourced from reference TRBV19 and TRBJ1-1, is DGGITQSPKYLFRKEGQNVTLSCEQNLNHDAMYWYRQDPGQGLRLIYYSQIVNDFQKGDIAEGYSVSREKKESFPLTVTSAQKNPTAFYLCASSIYGRTVNTEAFFGQGTRLTVV.

This clone was seen a few times. The CDR3 DNA sequence: TGCGCCAGCAGCCAAGCTCTTTTCGGGTTCGGAAACTATAATTCACCCCTCCACTTT. Its protein is CASSQALFGFGNYNSPLHF. J is TRBJ1-6 and V is TRBV4-1; D ambiguous. Deletions cut 1 base from V and 3 bases from J, with 19 bases between. Germline CDR1 is MGHRA and CDR2 is YSYEKL. The CDR3 runs 19 residues.

This clone turned up a few times. This sequence joins TRBV29-1 and TRBJ2-5; D possibly corresponds to TRBD2 (7 bases). The CDR3 sequence is 15 residues long. The V end lost 6 bases, the J end lost 4 bases, and 21 bases lay between the germline ends. Germline values: CDR1 SQVTM, CDR2 ANQGSEA. CDR3 sequence reads: CSVQGGDTGGETQYF. In DNA, the CDR3 is TGCAGCGTCCAAGGAGGGGACACGGGGGGAGAGACCCAGTACTTC.

CDR3 sequence: CASSEGLAGVYEQFF. The CDR3 DNA sequence: TGTGCCAGCAGTGAAGGACTAGCGGGAGTCTATGAGCAGTTCTTC. The chain combines TRBV2 with TRBJ2-1; 12 nucleotides align to TRBD2. Trimming cost V 1 base and J 8 bases; bases outside gene matches: 3. The CDR3 extends over 15 amino acids. Germline V CDR1 and CDR2: SNHLY, FYNNEI.

The chain recombines TRBV25-1 with TRBJ1-2, with D possibly being TRBD1 (6 bases). V lost 8 bases and J lost 6, with 19 bases in between. The germline V gene encodes CDR1 MGHDK and CDR2 SYGVNS. This CDR3 comprises 14 residues. CDR3 coding DNA: TGTGCCAGCGGCGAGGGGGGGGTGGTCAATGGCTACACCTTC. This codes for CASGEGGVVNGYTF.

The CDR3 loop reads CASSQPGQGSGYTF. In DNA form, the CDR3 reads TGTGCCAGCAGCCAACCCGGACAGGGGAGCGGCTACACCTTC. The chain carries TRBV14 and TRBJ1-2; 9 positions match TRBD1. CDR1 is SGHDN and CDR2 is FVKESK in the germline V gene. The CDR3 is 14 amino acids. V lost 2 bases and J lost 8; bases outside the gene matches: 6.

This clone was counted a single time. The J gene is TRBJ1-2, the V gene TRBV4-2; 10 bases line up with TRBD1. Germline V CDR1 and CDR2: LGHNA, YNFKEQ. With 3 bases clipped from V and 8 bases from J, the junction kept 9 bases outside the gene matches. The CDR3 runs to 15 residues. CDR3 loop: CASSHDLGTGDGYTF. The CDR3 nucleotides read TGTGCCAGCAGCCATGACCTCGGGACAGGGGACGGCTACACCTTC.

The rearrangement joins TRBV27 to TRBJ2-7; possibly TRBD2 for D (6 bases). V was clipped by 2 bases and J by 2 bases, with 16 bases between them. CDR3 length: 16 residues. Germline loops: CDR1 MNHEY, CDR2 SMNVEV (reference sequence). CDR3 in amino acids: CASSLKIVGGPYEQYF. The DNA for the CDR3 is TGTGCCAGCAGTTTAAAGATTGTGGGAGGCCCCTACGAGCAGTACTTC.

The rearrangement uses TRBV7-3 and TRBJ2-3, with D possibly being TRBD1 (6 bases). This CDR3 is 13 amino acids long. The V and J ends lost 1 base and 4 bases respectively, with 6 bases between them. The germline CDR1 and CDR2 sequences are SGHTA and FQGTGA. DNA for the CDR3: TGTGCCAGCAGCTTAAAGGGGGCAGATACGCAGTATTTT. Residues: CASSLKGADTQYF. Combining the CDR3 with reference TRBV7-3 and TRBJ2-3 gives the whole variable domain GAGVSQTPSNKVTEKGKYVELRCDPISGHTALYWYRQSLGQGPEFLIYFQGTGAADDSGLPNDRFFAVRPEGSVSTLKIQRTERGDSAVYLCASSLKGADTQYFGPGTRLTVL.

The rearrangement joins TRBV11-3 to TRBJ2-7; the D gene is possibly TRBD1 (5 bases). This CDR3 is 16 amino acids long. The V gene lost 5 bases and the J gene lost 2 bases, with 19 bases spanning the gap. From germline, CDR1 is SGHNT and CDR2 YENEEA. In DNA form, the CDR3 reads TGTGCCAGCAGCCCCACCTGGCCAGGGCCTACCTACGAGCAGTACTTC. It codes for CASSPTWPGPTYEQYF.

The rearrangement joins TRBV5-1 to TRBJ2-5; 12 bases map to TRBD1. Trimming took 4 bases from V and 3 from J; bases not matched to a gene: 4. The CDR3 consists of 15 residues. From germline, CDR1 is SGHRS and CDR2 YFSETQ. CDR3 in DNA: TGCGCCAGCAGCGGCGGGACAGGGGGCGAAGAGACCCAGTACTTC. Its translation: CASSGGTGGEETQYF. The variable domain in full, with the rest retrieved from reference TRBV5-1 and TRBJ2-5, is KAGVTQTPRYLIKTRGQQVTLSCSPISGHRSVSWYQQTPGQGLQFLFEYFSETQRNKGNFPGRFSGRQFSNSRSEMNVSTLELGDSALYLCASSGGTGGEETQYFGPGTRLLVL.

The V call is TRBV18, the J call TRBJ1-1; D not resolved. The V gene's germline CDR1 is KGHSH and CDR2 LQKENI. CDR3 length: 12 residues. Trimming stripped 9 bases from V and 5 bases from J, with 13 bases between. The CDR3 nucleotides read TGTGCCAGTAAGTATGGCGGGACTGAAGCTTTCTTT. It specifies CASKYGGTEAFF.

V is TRBV27 and J is TRBJ1-4; the D is unclear. This CDR3 region has 16 residues. Germline V CDR1 and CDR2: MNHEY, SMNVEV (reference sequence). Between the trimmed V and J ends, which lost 0 bases and 3 bases, there was a span of 11 bases. CDR3 sequence: CASSLSRAGSNEKLFF. The CDR3 coding sequence is TGTGCCAGCAGTTTATCTCGGGCGGGGTCTAATGAAAAACTGTTTTTT.

The chain carries TRBV25-1 and TRBJ1-2, with D perhaps matching TRBD1 (5 bases). V was cut by 4 bases and J by 5 bases, with 14 bases left in between. Germline lookup yields CDR1 MGHDK and CDR2 SYGVNS. This CDR3 region has 14 residues. The CDR3 protein is CASSGDGSPYGYTF. In nucleotides, the CDR3 is TGTGCCAGCAGTGGGGACGGGAGCCCTTATGGCTACACCTTC.

V is TRBV9 and J is TRBJ2-5, with 12 nucleotides matching TRBD2. This CDR3 region has 17 residues. Germline V gene sequence: CDR1 SGDLS, CDR2 YYNGEE. V lost 0 bases and J lost 3; bases outside the gene matches: 6. The CDR3 here is CASSVGGLAGLKETQYF. The CDR3, as DNA: TGTGCCAGCAGCGTAGGAGGACTAGCGGGATTGAAAGAGACCCAGTACTTC. Full variable domain (outside the CDR3, taken from reference TRBV9 and TRBJ2-5): DSGVTQTPKHLITATGQRVTLRCSPRSGDLSVYWYQQSLDQGLQFLIQYYNGEERAKGNILERFSAQQFPDLHSELNLSSLELGDSALYFCASSVGGLAGLKETQYFGPGTRLLVL.

The chain has TRBV11-3 and TRBJ1-1; D call uncertain. This CDR3 is 13 amino acids long. The V gene's germline CDR1 is SGHNT and CDR2 YENEEA. V dropped 0 bases and J dropped 8 bases, with 10 bases sitting between them. In DNA, the CDR3 is TGTGCCAGCAGCTTAGATTCGCGAGGGGAAGCTTTCTTT. Encoded protein: CASSLDSRGEAFF.

The chain is built from TRBV30 and TRBJ1-4, with no clear D. CDR1 is GTSNPN, CDR2 SVGIG, per germline (reference sequence). The CDR3 contains 13 residues. V shed 1 base and J shed 8 bases, with 11 bases lying between them. The CDR3 loop reads CAWSGGSGEKLFF. CDR3 DNA: TGTGCCTGGAGTGGTGGAAGCGGGGAAAAACTGTTTTTT.

V usage is TRBV15 and J usage is TRBJ2-1; possibly TRBD2 for D (6 bases). The ends were cut back, 8 bases at V and 0 bases at J, with 14 bases in the middle. This CDR3 has 15 residues. Germline V lookup: CDR1 LNHNV, CDR2 YYDKDF (reference sequence). The CDR3 DNA sequence: TGTGCCACCCGAGAGGCGGGGAGCTCCTACAATGAGCAGTTCTTC. Translating it yields CATREAGSSYNEQFF.

This rearrangement joins TRBV28 to TRBJ1-6, with TRBD1 matching 9 bases. The CDR3 runs 15 residues. Germline CDR1 MDHEN, CDR2 SYDVKM. J lost 6 bases, V lost 6 bases, and 6 bases had no gene match. The CDR3: CASSLGQGRNSPLHF. In nucleotides, the CDR3 is TGTGCCAGCAGCCTGGGACAGGGACGTAATTCACCCCTCCACTTT. The variable domain in full, with the rest retrieved from reference TRBV28 and TRBJ1-6, is DVKVTQSSRYLVKRTGEKVFLECVQDMDHENMFWYRQDPGLGLRLIYFSYDVKMKEKGDIPEGYSVSREKKERFSLILESASTNQTSMYLCASSLGQGRNSPLHFGNGTRLTVT.

This rearrangement joins TRBV7-3 to TRBJ2-1; TRBD1 aligns across 7 bases. The germline CDR1 and CDR2 sequences are SGHTA and FQGTGA. With 2 bases clipped from V and 4 bases from J, the junction kept 5 bases outside the gene matches. There are 15 residues in the CDR3. The DNA for the CDR3 is TGTGCCAGCAGCTTACGGACAGGTGCATACAATGAGCAGTTCTTC. Its protein product is CASSLRTGAYNEQFF. Full variable domain (outside the CDR3, taken from reference TRBV7-3 and TRBJ2-1): GAGVSQTPSNKVTEKGKYVELRCDPISGHTALYWYRQSLGQGPEFLIYFQGTGAADDSGLPNDRFFAVRPEGSVSTLKIQRTERGDSAVYLCASSLRTGAYNEQFFGPGTRLTVL.

The CDR3 loop reads CASSLRPGANTGELFF. The CDR3 DNA is TGTGCCAGCAGCTTAAGACCGGGAGCGAACACCGGGGAGCTGTTTTTT. The chain uses TRBV7-3 and TRBJ2-2, with a tentative D call TRBD2 (6 bases). Germline-derived CDR1 and CDR2 are SGHTA and FQGTGA. This CDR3 has 16 amino acids. Trimming took off 1 base at V and 0 bases at J, with 9 bases between the two ends.

V and J are TRBV19 and TRBJ1-5; the match to TRBD1 covers 7 bases. Per germline, CDR1 LNHDA and CDR2 SQIVND (reference sequence). Trimming removed 5 bases from V and 7 bases from J; junction bases left unmatched: 11. The CDR3 is 15 residues long. CDR3 sequence: CASSLARQGGQPQHF. For the CDR3, the DNA is TGTGCCAGTAGTTTAGCGAGACAGGGTGGACAGCCCCAGCATTTT.

The J gene is TRBJ1-2, the V gene TRBV29-1, with D perhaps TRBD1 (6 bases). Germline V gene sequence: CDR1 SQVTM, CDR2 ANQGSEA. This CDR3 comprises 11 residues. V was clipped by 6 bases and J by 2 bases, with 7 bases between them. The CDR3 reads CSVDRNYGYTF. Written as DNA, the CDR3 is TGCAGCGTCGACAGGAACTATGGCTACACCTTC.

The genes are TRBV6-5 and TRBJ2-6; a weak D match, TRBD1 (5 bases). V shed 6 bases and J shed 1 base, with 7 bases lying between them. Per germline, CDR1 MNHEY and CDR2 SVGAGI. This CDR3 spans 14 amino acids. The CDR3 DNA reads as TGTGCCAGCAGCCCAGGGTCTGGGGCCAACGTCCTGACTTTC. This gives the protein CASSPGSGANVLTF.

This clone was seen repeatedly, ten times or more. This sequence joins TRBV2 and TRBJ2-2; the match to TRBD1 covers 7 bases. This CDR3 has 18 amino acids. Per the germline V gene, CDR1 is SNHLY and CDR2 is FYNNEI. V shed 4 bases, J shed 1 base, and the junction held 12 bases outside the gene matches. The chain's CDR3 is CASSAGQEGHKNTGELFF. Written as DNA, the CDR3 is TGTGCCAGCAGTGCTGGACAGGAAGGACATAAGAACACCGGGGAGCTGTTTTTT. The whole variable domain, filled in from reference TRBV2 and TRBJ2-2, reads EPEVTQTPSHQVTQMGQEVILRCVPISNHLYFYWYRQILGQKVEFLVSFYNNEISEKSEIFDDQFSVERPDGSNFTLKIRSTKLEDSAMYFCASSAGQEGHKNTGELFFGEGSRLTVL.

V and J are TRBV7-9 and TRBJ2-1; TRBD2 might be the D (6 bases). Trimming stripped 7 bases from V and 7 bases from J, with 14 bases between. This CDR3 has 13 residues. The germline CDR1 and CDR2 sequences are SEHNR and FQNEAQ (reference sequence). The CDR3 sequence is CASTWRAENEQFF. In DNA, the CDR3 is TGTGCCAGCACTTGGAGGGCCGAGAATGAGCAGTTCTTC.

This chain links TRBV19 with TRBJ2-7, with 7 bases matching TRBD1. The germline V gene encodes CDR1 LNHDA and CDR2 SQIVND (reference sequence). The CDR3 has 15 residues. The V segment lost 5 bases and the J segment 2 bases; nucleotides outside the gene matches: 9. The CDR3 region is CASSFYRGRAYEQYF. The CDR3 DNA sequence: TGTGCCAGTAGTTTTTACAGGGGTAGGGCCTACGAGCAGTACTTC.

V usage is TRBV6-5 and J usage is TRBJ1-4, with 9 nucleotides matching TRBD1. V dropped 0 bases and J dropped 5; count of bases not matched to a gene: 4. The CDR3 has 16 amino acids. Germline V lookup: CDR1 MNHEY, CDR2 SVGAGI. Written as DNA, the CDR3 is TGTGCCAGCAGTTACTCGAAAGGACAGGGGAATGAAAAACTGTTTTTT. It specifies CASSYSKGQGNEKLFF.

The chain has TRBV6-5 and TRBJ2-2; 10 bases match TRBD1. The CDR3 extends over 15 amino acids. V lost 6 bases, J lost 4 bases, and 5 bases stayed unmatched. The V gene's germline CDR1 is MNHEY and CDR2 SVGAGI. CDR3 DNA: TGTGCCAGCAGGGGACAGGGGCGAGGCACCGGGGAGCTGTTTTTT. Its protein is CASRGQGRGTGELFF.

J is TRBJ2-7 and V is TRBV4-1, with D perhaps TRBD2 (5 bases). The CDR3 runs 15 residues. The germline V and J ends were trimmed by 0 bases and 2 bases, with 11 bases remaining between them. CDR1 and CDR2 (germline): MGHRA, YSYEKL. DNA for the CDR3: TGCGCCAGCAGCCAAGATGAGGGTAGGGCCTACGAGCAGTACTTC. This translates into CASSQDEGRAYEQYF.